The clone carrying this TCR beta chain was recorded many times. The antigen remains undetermined. MiXCR was run by TCRdb on the reads, yielding one entry per CDR3 protein. The table has 250,000 to 300,000 distinct CDR3 sequences, roughly 10% seen once. V was clipped by 6 bases and J by 6 bases, with 9 bases between them. The CDR3 has 12 amino acids. The V gene's germline CDR1 is MDHEN and CDR2 SYDVKM. The entry originates in a study of T cell repertoires in cytomegalovirus infection. Overall study context: Both CMV infection and a matching HLA type were indicated by public TCR beta signatures. Study-wide points: Clonotype analysis showed dominance of the ex vivo response by HLA-C-restricted CMV-specific TCR beta clonotypes.

This sequence originates from a human donor in good health (CMV status not recorded). Some clones in this sample may be carry-over from other donors' samples. The chain recombines TRBV28 with TRBJ1-5, with D possibly TRBD1 on 6 matching bases. The sequenced sample consisted of PBMCs. CDR3 nucleotides: TGTGCCAGCAGCACAGGGCCTCAGCCCCAGCATTTT. Protein product: CASSTGPQPQHF.